What follows are 24 T cell receptor beta chains derived from one specimen sequenced in a study of vaccination and CD4 T cells after COVID-19. No antigen has been identified for these receptors. Treatment denoted: roughly ten-day PBMC culture with coronavirus spike peptide pools or control peptides (ViraFEST assay). Collection of the unexposed donor's CD4+ T cells took place before the COVID-19 pandemic (2011-2018). At the Johns Hopkins FTIC core, DNA taken from cultured CD4+ T cells was sequenced by way of the Oncomine TCR Beta short-read assay. MiXCR, applied by TCRdb to the PCR reads, yields one record per CDR3 protein. Of over 6,500 distinct CDR3 sequences listed, 45% to 65% are singletons. Material for sequencing was CD4+ T cells from blood, cultured in vitro. The source is a human donor in good health.

This clonotype was recorded a few times. The rearrangement joins TRBV6-4 to TRBJ2-1, with D unresolved. Deletions cut 8 bases from V and 3 bases from J, with 2 bases between. CDR1 and CDR2 from the germline V gene are MRHNA and SNTAGT. The CDR3 runs to 10 residues. This chain's CDR3 is CASHYNEQFF. Here the CDR3 DNA reads TGTGCCAGCCACTACAATGAGCAGTTCTTC.

In its sample, this clonotype was seen a few times. The rearrangement joins TRBV7-6 to TRBJ2-1, with TRBD1 matching over 8 bases. This CDR3 is built from 18 residues. With V trimmed by 4 bases and J by 3 bases, 14 bases remained unmatched. Germline lookup yields CDR1 SGHVS and CDR2 FNYEAQ. The CDR3 DNA reads as TGTGCCAGCAGCTCGATGACTCCCGGGACAGGACTCTACAATGAGCAGTTCTTC. Its translation is CASSSMTPGTGLYNEQFF.

The chain employs TRBV10-3 and TRBJ1-6; D gene ambiguous. Trimming stripped 5 bases from V and 7 bases from J, with 15 bases between. Germline CDR1 is ENHRY and CDR2 is SYGVKD. The CDR3 contains 15 residues. In nucleotides, the CDR3 is TGTGCCATCAGTTGGACTCCCCCCGGCAATTCACCCCTCCACTTT. Translated: CAISWTPPGNSPLHF.

The chain carries TRBV5-1 and TRBJ2-3; 14 bases match TRBD2. In germline, CDR1 is SGHRS, CDR2 YFSETQ. This CDR3 is built from 17 residues. J gave up 6 bases and V 0 bases, and 6 bases lay outside the gene matches. The CDR3 nucleotides read TGCGCCAGCAGCTTGGTACCGGGACTAGCGGGAGATGATACGCAGTATTTT. Amino acids: CASSLVPGLAGDDTQYF.

V is TRBV5-4 and J is TRBJ2-7; 9 bases map to TRBD1. Trimming at V came to 4 bases and at J to 5 bases, leaving 13 bases not matched to a gene. Germline-derived CDR1 and CDR2 are SGHNT and YYREEE (reference sequence). The CDR3 is 16 amino acids. The CDR3 protein is CASSPLPPGQGHEQYF. In DNA, the CDR3 is TGTGCCAGCAGCCCGCTGCCCCCGGGACAGGGCCACGAGCAGTACTTC.

This clonotype has only a few counts. J is TRBJ2-3 and V is TRBV6-1, with a possible D match to TRBD1 (6 bases). The CDR3 totals 13 residues. Between the trimmed V and J ends, which lost 10 bases and 4 bases, there was a span of 15 bases. Germline assignment: CDR1 MNHNS and CDR2 SASEGT. CDR3 amino acids: CATGQLRADTQYF. CDR3 sequence (DNA): TGTGCCACCGGACAGTTAAGGGCAGATACGCAGTATTTT.

This chain links TRBV6-1 with TRBJ1-1, with D possibly matching TRBD1 (5 bases). The germline V and J ends were trimmed by 4 bases and 1 base, with 10 bases remaining between them. The CDR3 has 14 residues. Germline assignment: CDR1 MNHNS and CDR2 SASEGT. The CDR3 nucleotides read TGTGCCAGCAGTGCGGTCCAGGGGAACACTGAAGCTTTCTTT. It encodes CASSAVQGNTEAFF.

The V call is TRBV7-8, the J call TRBJ2-2; possible D gene TRBD1, 6 bases. With 0 bases removed from V and 4 bases from J, the gap between germline ends came to 6 bases. This CDR3 contains 14 residues. Germline lookup yields CDR1 SGHVS and CDR2 FQNEAQ. In DNA, the CDR3 is TGTGCCAGCAGCTTAGCGGGGGCCACCGGGGAGCTGTTTTTT. Protein: CASSLAGATGELFF. Based on the CDR3 plus reference TRBV7-8 and TRBJ2-2, the full variable domain is GAGVSQSPRYKVAKRGQDVALRCDPISGHVSLFWYQQALGQGPEFLTYFQNEAQLDKSGLPSDRFFAERPEGSVSTLKIQRTQQEDSAVYLCASSLAGATGELFFGEGSRLTVL.

The V call is TRBV7-9, the J call TRBJ1-1; the match to TRBD1 covers 7 bases. Looked up from germline, CDR1 is SEHNR and CDR2 is FQNEAQ (reference sequence). The CDR3 length is 13 residues. V was clipped by 3 bases and J by 6 bases; unmatched bases: 4. CDR3 DNA: TGTGCCAGCAGCTTTTCAGGGGGTTCTGAAGCTTTCTTT. Its protein product is CASSFSGGSEAFF.

J is TRBJ2-3 and V is TRBV4-2; perhaps D is TRBD1 or TRBD2 (5 bases each). Germline V gene sequence: CDR1 LGHNA, CDR2 YNFKEQ. The CDR3 extends over 16 amino acids. The V end lost 0 bases, the J end lost 1 base, and 11 bases lay between the germline ends. CDR3 protein: CASSQDLGDGTDTQYF. The CDR3 nucleotides are TGTGCCAGCAGCCAAGATTTGGGGGACGGCACAGATACGCAGTATTTT.

The chain uses TRBV7-9 and TRBJ2-5; no definite D call. V lost 7 bases and J lost 3, with 9 bases in between. CDR1 is SEHNR and CDR2 is FQNEAQ in the germline V gene (reference sequence). CDR3 size: 12 residues. For the CDR3, the DNA is TGTGCCAGCACCTTTCATAAAGAGACCCAGTACTTC. This translates into CASTFHKETQYF.

The V and J genes are TRBV7-9 and TRBJ1-1; D is uncertain. The germline V and J ends were trimmed by 3 bases and 6 bases, with 17 bases remaining between them. CDR3 length: 15 amino acids. Per the germline V gene, CDR1 is SEHNR and CDR2 is FQNEAQ (reference sequence). The DNA for the CDR3 is TGTGCCAGCAGCTTTATGGGAAGTAGGTTCTCTGAAGCTTTCTTT. This gives the protein CASSFMGSRFSEAFF.

The chain couples TRBV6-5 to TRBJ1-5, with D maybe TRBD1 (6 bases). CDR3 length equals 14 residues. Germline V CDR1 and CDR2: MNHEY, SVGAGI. Trimming removed 3 bases from V and 2 bases from J, with 8 bases in between. The CDR3 is CASSYEGGNQPQHF. CDR3 DNA sequence: TGTGCCAGCAGTTATGAGGGGGGCAATCAGCCCCAGCATTTT.

This rearrangement joins TRBV3-1 to TRBJ2-4; the D gene is possibly TRBD2 (5 bases). Trimming pared 4 bases from V and 0 bases from J, leaving 16 bases between. The germline gives CDR1 LGHDT, CDR2 YNNKEL (reference sequence). The CDR3 extends over 17 amino acids. CDR3 region: CASSPRGGRLAKNIQYF. The DNA for the CDR3 is TGTGCCAGCAGCCCCCGGGGTGGGCGGCTAGCCAAAAACATTCAGTACTTC.

This clonotype was observed a handful of times. V usage is TRBV6-1 and J usage is TRBJ2-1; TRBD2 aligns across 8 bases. The V and J ends lost 6 bases and 2 bases, in that order; junction bases with no gene match: 6. CDR3 length: 15 amino acids. Germline CDR1 MNHNS, CDR2 SASEGT. The CDR3 reads CASSTTSGPYNEQFF. The DNA for the CDR3 is TGTGCCAGCAGCACTACTAGCGGCCCCTACAATGAGCAGTTCTTC.

Judged by abundance, this clonotype is medium-sized. This chain connects TRBV20-1 to TRBJ1-5; TRBD1 matches at 8 bases. The trim removed 0 bases at V and 4 bases at J, leaving 8 bases unmatched. Per the germline V gene, CDR1 is DFQATT and CDR2 is SNEGSKA (reference sequence). The CDR3 is made up of 16 amino acids. The CDR3 loop reads CSARDWTQGANQPQHF. As DNA, the CDR3 is TGCAGTGCTAGAGATTGGACCCAGGGGGCGAATCAGCCCCAGCATTTT.

The V and J genes are TRBV19 and TRBJ2-7, with D possibly being TRBD1 or TRBD2 (5 bases each). Germline V gene data show CDR1 as LNHDA and CDR2 as SQIVND (reference sequence). The CDR3 length is 14 residues. With 5 bases removed from V and 5 bases from J, the gap between germline ends came to 16 bases. CDR3 bases: TGTGCCAGTAGTGCCGGGACGGCCATCGACGAGCAGTACTTC. Translated, it gives CASSAGTAIDEQYF.

This clonotype was counted between two and nine times. The chain is built from TRBV10-1 and TRBJ1-1; D not certain. Trimming pared 3 bases from V and 3 bases from J, leaving 5 bases between. The CDR3 sequence is 12 residues long. Per germline, CDR1 WNHNN and CDR2 SYGVQD (reference sequence). The CDR3 region is CASSDMYTEAFF. In DNA, the CDR3 is TGCGCCAGCAGTGACATGTACACTGAAGCTTTCTTT.

This clonotype has a handful of counts. The rearrangement joins TRBV2 to TRBJ2-1; 7 nucleotides line up with TRBD2. CDR1 and CDR2 from the germline V gene are SNHLY and FYNNEI. J was trimmed by 0 bases and V by 5 bases; bases with no gene match: 4. The CDR3 has 15 residues. CDR3 DNA: TGTGCCAGCAGTTCTAGCGGACTCTCCTACAATGAGCAGTTCTTC. Translating gives CASSSSGLSYNEQFF. Full variable domain (rest looked up from reference TRBV2 and TRBJ2-1): EPEVTQTPSHQVTQMGQEVILRCVPISNHLYFYWYRQILGQKVEFLVSFYNNEISEKSEIFDDQFSVERPDGSNFTLKIRSTKLEDSAMYFCASSSSGLSYNEQFFGPGTRLTVL.

The chain couples TRBV2 to TRBJ1-2, with 12 bases identical to TRBD1. The germline V gene has CDR1 SNHLY and CDR2 FYNNEI. V lost 6 bases and J lost 6; bases outside the gene matches: 5. This CDR3 has 14 amino acids. CDR3 sequence: CASSRDRGLDGYTF. As DNA, the CDR3 is TGTGCCAGCAGCCGGGACAGGGGGCTTGATGGCTACACCTTC.

V and J are TRBV12-3 or TRBV12-4 and TRBJ2-5; possibly TRBD2 for D (6 bases). V gave up 2 bases and J gave up 4 bases, with 11 bases separating them. CDR3 length: 14 amino acids. CDR3 residues: CASSLMGGPETQYF. In DNA form, the CDR3 reads TGTGCCAGCAGTTTAATGGGAGGCCCAGAGACCCAGTACTTC.

The chain links TRBV6-1 to TRBJ1-1; a weak D match, TRBD1 (5 bases). The V gene's germline CDR1 is MNHNS and CDR2 SASEGT. Trimming stripped 7 bases from V and 7 bases from J, with 10 bases between. The CDR3 is made up of 11 amino acids. CDR3 protein: CASTQGFEAFF. CDR3 coding DNA: TGTGCCAGCACCCAGGGCTTTGAAGCTTTCTTT.

This chain uses TRBV27 with TRBJ1-1, with D tentatively TRBD1 (5 bases). Per the germline V gene, CDR1 is MNHEY and CDR2 is SMNVEV (reference sequence). The CDR3 covers 14 residues. Trimming stripped 6 bases from V and 4 bases from J, with 15 bases between. The CDR3 is CASSLKGDFTEAFF. The CDR3, as DNA: TGTGCCAGCAGCCTCAAAGGGGACTTCACTGAAGCTTTCTTT.

This clonotype has just a few counts. J is TRBJ1-6 and V is TRBV7-9; D remains unclear. CDR1 and CDR2 from the germline V gene are SEHNR and FQNEAQ (reference sequence). CDR3 length equals 11 residues. V shed 6 bases and J shed 13 bases, with 10 bases lying between them. CDR3 bases: TGTGCCAGCAGTTCCGACCTGCCCCTCCACTTT. This translates into CASSSDLPLHF.